Included here is one TCR beta chain sequence, with context. The sample belongs to a study of blood T cell repertoires in COVID-19. Study context: The United States, Italy and Spain supplied acute and convalescent COVID-19 samples.

Looked up from germline, CDR1 is SGHRS and CDR2 is YFSETQ. The germline V and J ends were trimmed by 3 bases and 0 bases, with 12 bases remaining between them. The CDR3 is 15 residues long. The repertoire was sequenced with immunoSEQ multiplex PCR; TCRdb's copy has only in-frame clones and lacks some. The sample yields about 34,000 clones, approximately 80% seen once. This receptor was identified in a human donor in a cohort sampled during active COVID-19. This sequence joins TRBV5-1 and TRBJ1-1; D possibly corresponds to TRBD1 (6 bases). The sample consisted of peripheral blood. The CDR3 spells CASSSATGLNTEAFF. Written as DNA, the CDR3 is TGCGCCAGCAGCTCCGCCACAGGGTTGAACACTGAAGCTTTCTTT.